Many counts were recorded for the clone carrying this T cell receptor beta chain. The CDR3 sequence is 13 residues long. Germline CDR1 and CDR2: SGHTA and FQGNSA. Trimming removed 5 bases from V and 4 bases from J, with 10 bases in between. The source of the sample is a study of patients and donors after allogeneic stem cell transplantation. MiXCR, run by TCRdb on the RT-PCR reads, gives a single entry per CDR3 protein. The sample shows hundreds of thousands of distinct CDR3 sequences, roughly 17% of them seen only once. The chain combines TRBV7-2 with TRBJ2-3; the D is unclear. Sequenced input: blood, either unsorted or a sorted T cell fraction (not recorded which). This TCR derives from a human donor who was either an allogeneic HSCT recipient or a stem cell or donor lymphocyte infusion donor (not recorded which). It is not recorded whose cells these are; they may come from a transplant donor. CDR3 amino acids: CASSPRVSDTQYF. The CDR3 DNA follows: TGTGCCAGCAGCCCCCGGGTTTCAGATACGCAGTATTTT.